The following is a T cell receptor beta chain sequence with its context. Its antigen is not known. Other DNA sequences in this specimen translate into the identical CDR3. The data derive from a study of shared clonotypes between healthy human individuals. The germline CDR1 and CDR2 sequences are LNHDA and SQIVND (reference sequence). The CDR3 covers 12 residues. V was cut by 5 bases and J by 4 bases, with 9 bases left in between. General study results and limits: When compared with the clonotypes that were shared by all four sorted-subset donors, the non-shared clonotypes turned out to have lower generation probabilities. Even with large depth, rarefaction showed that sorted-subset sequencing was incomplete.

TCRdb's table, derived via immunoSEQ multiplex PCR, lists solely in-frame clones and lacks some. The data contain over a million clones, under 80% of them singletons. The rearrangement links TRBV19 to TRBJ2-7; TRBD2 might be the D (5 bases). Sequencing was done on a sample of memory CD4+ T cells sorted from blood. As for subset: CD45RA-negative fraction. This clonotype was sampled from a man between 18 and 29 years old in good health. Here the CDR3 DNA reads TGTGCCAGTAGTGGAGGTGGGTACGAGCAGTACTTC. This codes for CASSGGGYEQYF. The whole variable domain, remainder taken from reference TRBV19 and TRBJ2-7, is DGGITQSPKYLFRKEGQNVTLSCEQNLNHDAMYWYRQDPGQGLRLIYYSQIVNDFQKGDIAEGYSVSREKKESFPLTVTSAQKNPTAFYLCASSGGGYEQYFGPGTRLTVT.